Below are 21 T cell receptor beta chains sequenced from a single sample in a study of blood T cell repertoires in COVID-19. TCRdb keeps only in-frame clones here, not all; method: immunoSEQ multiplex PCR. This sample has approximately 300,000 clones, with roughly 90% found just once. What was sequenced was PBMCs or T cells enriched from blood (not recorded which). These receptors were taken from a woman in her thirties who had been exposed to COVID-19.

This clone was recorded once. The V and J genes are TRBV4-1 and TRBJ1-1, with D perhaps matching TRBD1 (6 bases). CDR1 is MGHRA, CDR2 YSYEKL, per germline. CDR3 size: 15 residues. Trimming removed 0 bases at V and 4 bases at J, with 12 bases between. CDR3 in DNA: TGCGCCAGCAGCCAAGATCCCCAGGGGCGCACTGAAGCTTTCTTT. Protein: CASSQDPQGRTEAFF.

This rearrangement joins TRBV18 to TRBJ1-2, with a weak D call TRBD1 (5 bases). Germline CDR1 reads KGHSH; CDR2 reads LQKENI. The V end lost 4 bases, the J end lost 0 bases, and 9 bases lay between the germline ends. The CDR3 extends over 14 amino acids. The CDR3 spells CASSRDFPNYGYTF. The CDR3 DNA reads as TGTGCCAGCTCACGGGACTTTCCTAACTATGGCTACACCTTC.

V is TRBV9 and J is TRBJ1-2; tentative D call: TRBD1 (6 bases). Looked up from germline, CDR1 is SGDLS and CDR2 is YYNGEE. The CDR3 spans 15 residues. The V and J ends lost 2 bases and 7 bases respectively, with 18 bases between them. CDR3: CASSVTETGRSGYTF. The CDR3 DNA sequence: TGTGCCAGCAGCGTGACTGAGACAGGCCGTTCTGGCTACACCTTC.

This clone was detected only once. The V gene is TRBV10-3, the J gene TRBJ1-4; D unclear. V lost 11 bases and J 5 bases, leaving 15 bases between the germline ends. The CDR3 has 13 residues. Germline loops: CDR1 ENHRY, CDR2 SYGVKD. The CDR3 is CAHGRGKNEKLFF. The CDR3 DNA sequence: TGTGCCCATGGACGGGGTAAAAATGAAAAACTGTTTTTT.

V gene TRBV3-1 (or the pseudogene TRBV3-2) combines with J gene TRBJ1-1, with unresolved D. The CDR3 runs to 13 residues. Germline CDR1 and CDR2: LGHDT and YNNKEL (reference sequence). V was shortened by 4 bases and J by 0 bases, with 6 bases between the two germline ends. For the CDR3, the DNA is TGTGCCAGCAGCCCTCAGATGAACACTGAAGCTTTCTTT. It codes for CASSPQMNTEAFF.

This clone appeared once. The gene calls are TRBV10-3 and TRBJ2-5, with a weak D call TRBD2 (5 bases). V lost 11 bases and J 4 bases, leaving 17 bases between the germline ends. Looked up from germline, CDR1 is ENHRY and CDR2 is SYGVKD. The CDR3 extends over 13 amino acids. The CDR3 DNA sequence: TGTGCCTCCCGAGTGAGAGAGGGAGAGACCCAGTACTTC. Translating it yields CASRVREGETQYF.

The V and J genes are TRBV24-1 and TRBJ1-2; 7 bases line up with TRBD1. Germline V gene data show CDR1 as KGHDR and CDR2 as SFDVKD. The CDR3 spans 15 residues. The trim removed 3 bases at V and 3 bases at J, leaving 6 bases unmatched. The CDR3 spells CATSDPTGVDYGYTF. The CDR3 DNA follows: TGTGCCACCAGTGATCCTACAGGGGTAGACTATGGCTACACCTTC.

This chain connects TRBV6-5 to TRBJ1-3, with a weak D call TRBD1 (6 bases). CDR1 is MNHEY and CDR2 is SVGAGI in the germline V gene. The CDR3 covers 15 residues. V shed 2 bases and J shed 0 bases, with 8 bases lying between them. The CDR3 nucleotides read TGTGCCAGCAGTTACGACAGGCGCTCTGGAAACACCATATATTTT. Its translation: CASSYDRRSGNTIYF.

The chain has TRBV5-5 and TRBJ2-7, with a possible D match to TRBD2 (6 bases). This CDR3 is 19 amino acids long. Trimming shortened V by 4 bases and J by 0 bases, and 26 bases separated the two germline ends. The germline V gene has CDR1 SGHKS and CDR2 YYEKEE (reference sequence). CDR3 residues: CASSPRGLHSRVLSYEQYF. DNA of the CDR3: TGTGCCAGCAGCCCGCGGGGACTCCACTCAAGGGTACTCTCCTACGAGCAGTACTTC.

This chain joins TRBV11-2 and TRBJ2-7; D remains ambiguous. CDR1 is SGHAT, CDR2 FQNNGV, per germline. CDR3 length: 18 amino acids. Trimming pared 5 bases from V and 0 bases from J, leaving 23 bases between. The CDR3 DNA sequence: TGTGCCAGCAGCACCGCCAGGAAGCTCCCGAATTTCTCCTACGAGCAGTACTTC. It is translated as CASSTARKLPNFSYEQYF.

The rearrangement links TRBV4-3 to TRBJ2-3; TRBD1 agrees at 9 bases. V lost 4 bases and J lost 0; bases outside the gene matches: 14. The CDR3 runs to 19 residues. The germline V gene has CDR1 LGHNA and CDR2 YSLEER. CDR3 nucleotides: TGCGCCAGCAGCCGAGAAGGGGGACAGGGCCCTTATAGCACAGATACGCAGTATTTT. It encodes CASSREGGQGPYSTDTQYF.

This chain joins TRBV6-5 and TRBJ2-3; 9 bases align to TRBD1. The CDR3 loop spans 15 amino acids. CDR1 and CDR2 (germline): MNHEY, SVGAGI. The trim removed 5 bases at V and 5 bases at J, leaving 8 bases unmatched. The CDR3, as DNA: TGTGCCAGCAGTCTCGGACAGGGGTTGATAGATACGCAGTATTTT. This codes for CASSLGQGLIDTQYF.

The chain carries TRBV25-1 and TRBJ1-6; D not resolved. Trimming cost V 3 bases and J 13 bases, with 13 bases left between them. Germline CDR1 is MGHDK and CDR2 is SYGVNS. There are 13 residues in the CDR3. The CDR3 region is CASSDALASPLHF. CDR3 DNA: TGTGCCAGCAGTGATGCCCTTGCGTCTCCCCTCCACTTT.

The rearrangement joins TRBV29-1 to TRBJ1-2; the match to TRBD1 covers 7 bases. CDR1 and CDR2 from the germline V gene are SQVTM and ANQGSEA. The length of the CDR3 is 11 residues. Trimming removed 5 bases from V and 6 bases from J; junction bases left unmatched: 3. The CDR3 is CSVYRGDGYTF. The CDR3 DNA follows: TGCAGCGTTTACAGGGGAGATGGCTACACCTTC.

V usage is TRBV9 and J usage is TRBJ2-7; TRBD2 aligns across 7 bases. The junction had 9 bases not matched to a gene; V was cut back by 0 bases and J by 6 bases. Per the germline V gene, CDR1 is SGDLS and CDR2 is YYNGEE. This CDR3 is built from 15 residues. The CDR3 loop is CASSVGSSGAREQYF. The DNA of the CDR3 is TGTGCCAGCAGCGTAGGTTCCAGCGGGGCCCGCGAGCAGTACTTC.

This rearrangement joins TRBV5-6 to TRBJ2-2; TRBD1 aligns across 9 bases. Germline trimming cut 3 bases from V and 1 base from J; bases unmatched to any gene: 4. The CDR3 sequence is 16 residues long. The germline V gene has CDR1 SGHDT and CDR2 YYEEEE. The CDR3 region is CASSYGQGMNTGELFF. The CDR3 nucleotides are TGTGCCAGCAGCTATGGACAGGGGATGAACACCGGGGAGCTGTTTTTT.

This rearrangement joins TRBV7-7 to TRBJ2-5; a weak D match, TRBD2 (5 bases). Germline lookup yields CDR1 SSHAT and CDR2 FNYEAQ (reference sequence). The germline V and J ends were trimmed by 5 bases and 2 bases, with 15 bases remaining between them. This CDR3 has 15 amino acids. This CDR3 is CASSPGLGRQETQYF. The DNA for the CDR3 is TGTGCCAGCAGCCCGGGTTTGGGGAGACAAGAGACCCAGTACTTC.

This clone was counted a single time. The V gene is TRBV10-2, the J gene TRBJ2-1; tentative D call: TRBD2 (6 bases). The CDR3 is made up of 19 amino acids. The germline V and J ends were trimmed by 8 bases and 1 base, with 27 bases remaining between them. CDR1 and CDR2 (germline): WSHSY, SAAADI. The CDR3 is CASSSFTLASGGSYNEQFF. The DNA of the CDR3 is TGCGCCAGCTCCTCCTTCACCCTAGCGTCTGGGGGATCCTACAATGAGCAGTTCTTC.

CDR3 residues: CASSLAPGRAGEQYF. CDR3 sequence (DNA): TGTGCCAGCAGTTTAGCCCCGGGCAGGGCCGGCGAGCAGTACTTC. The chain uses TRBV28 and TRBJ2-7, with a tentative D call TRBD1 (5 bases). Germline values: CDR1 MDHEN, CDR2 SYDVKM. The CDR3 extends over 15 amino acids. V dropped 2 bases and J dropped 6 bases, with 17 bases sitting between them.

The V gene is TRBV10-3, the J gene TRBJ2-1; 15 positions match TRBD2. This CDR3 has 15 residues. The V and J ends lost 4 bases and 6 bases, in that order; junction bases with no gene match: 1. Germline CDR1 ENHRY, CDR2 SYGVKD. The CDR3: CAISVGLAGGNEQFF. The CDR3 bases are TGTGCCATCAGTGTGGGACTAGCGGGGGGCAATGAGCAGTTCTTC.

The rearrangement links TRBV5-1 to TRBJ2-5; D perhaps matches TRBD2 (7 bases). Germline loops: CDR1 SGHRS, CDR2 YFSETQ. Between the trimmed V and J ends, which lost 0 bases and 2 bases, there was a span of 14 bases. The CDR3 loop spans 16 amino acids. Here the CDR3 DNA reads TGCGCCAGCAGCTTGGTTGGGGGGGCCACGCAAGAGACCCAGTACTTC. Protein: CASSLVGGATQETQYF.